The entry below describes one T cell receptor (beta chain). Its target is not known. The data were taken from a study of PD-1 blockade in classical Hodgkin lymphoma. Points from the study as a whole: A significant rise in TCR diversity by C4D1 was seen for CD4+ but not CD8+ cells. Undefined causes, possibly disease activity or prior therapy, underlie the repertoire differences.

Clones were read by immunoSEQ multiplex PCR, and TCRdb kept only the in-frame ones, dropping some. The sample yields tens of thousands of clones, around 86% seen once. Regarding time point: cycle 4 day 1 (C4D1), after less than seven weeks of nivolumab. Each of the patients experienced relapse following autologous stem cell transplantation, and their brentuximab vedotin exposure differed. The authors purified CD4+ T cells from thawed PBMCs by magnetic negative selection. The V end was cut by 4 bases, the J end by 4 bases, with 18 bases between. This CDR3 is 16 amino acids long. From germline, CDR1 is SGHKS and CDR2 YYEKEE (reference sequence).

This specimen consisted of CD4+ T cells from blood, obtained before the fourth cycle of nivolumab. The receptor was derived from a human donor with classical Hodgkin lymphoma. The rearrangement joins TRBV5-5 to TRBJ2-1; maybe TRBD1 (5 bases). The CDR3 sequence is CASSPLQGPLYNEQFF. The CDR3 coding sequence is TGTGCCAGCAGCCCCCTGCAGGGCCCACTATACAATGAGCAGTTCTTC.